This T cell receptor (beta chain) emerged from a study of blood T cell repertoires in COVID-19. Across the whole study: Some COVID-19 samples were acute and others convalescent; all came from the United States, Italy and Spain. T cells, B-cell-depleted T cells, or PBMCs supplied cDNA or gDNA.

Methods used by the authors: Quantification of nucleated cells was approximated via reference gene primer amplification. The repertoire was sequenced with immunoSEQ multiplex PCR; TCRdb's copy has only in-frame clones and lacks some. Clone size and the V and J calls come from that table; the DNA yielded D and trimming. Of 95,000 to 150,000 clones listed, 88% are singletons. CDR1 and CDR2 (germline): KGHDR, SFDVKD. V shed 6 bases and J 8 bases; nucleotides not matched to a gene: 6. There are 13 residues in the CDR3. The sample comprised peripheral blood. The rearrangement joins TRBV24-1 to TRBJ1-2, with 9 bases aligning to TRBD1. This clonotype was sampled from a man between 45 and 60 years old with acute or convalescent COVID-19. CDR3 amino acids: CATSPGTGYGYTF. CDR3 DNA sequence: TGTGCCACCAGTCCCGGGACAGGGTACGGCTACACCTTC.